This TCR beta chain was captured by sequencing in a study of chemoradiotherapy in HPV16-positive cancers. This clone was seen once. The table came from immunoSEQ multiplex PCR; TCRdb's copy has only in-frame clones and leaves some out. This sample carries roughly 2,000 clones, around 87% of them seen once, and the ten largest clones take about 4.9%. V was cut by 7 bases and J by 6 bases, with 9 bases left in between. This CDR3 has 11 amino acids. The germline V gene has CDR1 SNHLY and CDR2 FYNNEI. The chain carries TRBV2 and TRBJ1-1; D not certain. This receptor was identified in a human donor with HPV-associated anogenital cancer. Sequences were derived from tumor tissue, sampled from a patient who underwent chemoradiotherapy. CDR3 coding DNA: TGTGCCAGCAATCTAGCCGCTGAAGCTTTCTTT. This codes for CASNLAAEAFF.